This T cell receptor (beta chain) was profiled in a study of prognosis after radiotherapy for stage I lung cancer (dated by TCRdb to the early 2020s). General notes on the study: About 20 stage I NSCLC patients were enrolled in Nanjing, China, between early 2018 and January 2019. Tumor histology was squamous cell carcinoma in about seven patients and adenocarcinoma in twelve. The study sequenced some 38 blood samples from some 20 patients, one before and one after SBRT per patient. SBRT was delivered in 3 to 5 fractions with a biologically effective dose of at least 100 Gy, and image-guided IMRT or VMAT was used for delivery. Peripheral blood TCR beta repertoires were profiled in stage I NSCLC patients before and after stereotactic body radiotherapy, and the study then linked these repertoires to distant failure. The study included around 14 patients with newly diagnosed primary stage I lung tumors and a few with oligometastatic NSCLC after surgical resection of the primary tumor. Every patient was deemed medically inoperable, approximately 12 because of comorbidities and more than five because they refused surgery. Distant metastases were developed by four of the 19 patients after SBRT, at a median of 7 months, whereas no significant progression was observed in the other 15 patients. In every patient, SBRT was given without any concurrent therapy. Ages in the cohort of about a dozen men and about six women ranged from roughly 50 to 95 years, with a median of 74.

The CDR3 runs 16 residues from the cysteine to the phenylalanine. The retained sequence is limited to the CDR3, 48 bases, with the frame set at the first base. At the junction V is shortened by 4 bases and J by 1 base; bases outside the gene matches: 7. Per the germline V gene, KGHDR is the CDR1 and SFDVKD is the CDR2. Two rounds of multiplex PCR were used to amplify the TCR beta CDR3 region from genomic DNA. In the first round of PCR, primers specific to each TRBV and TRBJ gene were used, and the primer sequences are filed in Chinese patent CN105087789A. The second PCR round used universal primers. The Roche High Pure PCR Template Preparation Kit was used to extract genomic DNA from frozen PBMCs. An Illumina HiSeq 3000 was used to sequence the libraries paired-end with 151 bp reads. The authors' analysis ran thus. Raw reads lacking the multiplex PCR primer sequences were removed with CutAdapt. PEAR was used to merge high-quality paired reads into contigs. TRB V, D and J gene segments were assigned to each contig with MiXCR by alignment to reference sequences. CDR3 sequences were clustered by base quality and sequence similarity to remove sequencing errors. Diversity was calculated as Shannon entropy divided by the natural log of the number of productive TCR sequences. Clonality was computed as one minus the ratio of Shannon entropy to the natural log of the number of unique clonotypes. Using the Youden index from ROC curves, the researchers picked the repertoire-metric cut-offs for progression-free survival, and all analyses were carried out in R 3.5.3. TCRdb reprocessing: public reads trimmed at Q25 with fastp, clones called with MiXCR, in-frame beta chains kept. Each record represents a unique CDR3 protein, reported with the most common genes and DNA among its rows. These V and J calls are TCRdb output, not the study's own analysis. This sample is represented by about 59,000 distinct CDR3 sequences; more than 20% of them were singletons. 6% to 9% of the sample goes to the ten largest clones.

The paper's findings and limits, for the study overall: TRBV and TRBJ usage frequencies reportedly varied with metastasis status, involving two V genes at baseline and roughly 9 V and two J genes after SBRT. Unique TCR clone counts fell after SBRT (median approximately 9,900 before versus several thousand after; Wilcoxon paired P=0.011). No adjustment for multiple comparisons was applied to any of the reported P values. Limitations of the study included a small cohort and short follow-up, and the study findings need independent validation. Whether the expanded TCR clones were tumor-specific was not determined. Post-SBRT Shannon entropy and its change from baseline were lower in patients who developed distant metastases; baseline Shannon entropy was not associated with metastases.

A history of other malignancies or of prior chemotherapy or radiotherapy was absent in all patients, and node-negative disease was shown on CT and PET/CT in all patients. At each of two time points, 5.5 to 7 milliliters of peripheral venous blood were collected in EDTA tubes. Ficoll-Paque Plus density-gradient centrifugation was used to isolate PBMCs. Immediately after collection, samples were stored at -80 degrees C until analysis. This clonotype was seen many times. What this receptor recognizes is not known. A read error may explain this, as a much larger clone is one base away. This TCR was recovered from a donor of 50 years or more with non-small cell lung cancer. The material was PBMCs, obtained before or after stereotactic body radiation therapy (not recorded which). The rearrangement combines TRBV24-1 with TRBJ2-3, with 7 central nucleotides matching TRBD2. The CDR3 is CATSEMTAGGTDTQYF. The DNA reads as follows: TGTGCCACCAGTGAGATGACGGCGGGGGGCACAGATACGCAGTATTTT.